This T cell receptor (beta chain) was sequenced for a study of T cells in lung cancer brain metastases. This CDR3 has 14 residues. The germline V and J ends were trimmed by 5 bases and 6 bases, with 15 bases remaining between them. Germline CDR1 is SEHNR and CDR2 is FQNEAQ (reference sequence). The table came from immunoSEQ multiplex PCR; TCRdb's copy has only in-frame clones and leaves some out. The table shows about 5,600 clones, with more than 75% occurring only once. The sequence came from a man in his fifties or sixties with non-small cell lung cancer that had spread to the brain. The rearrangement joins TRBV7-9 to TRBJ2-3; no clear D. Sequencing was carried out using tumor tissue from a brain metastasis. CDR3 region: CASSPPRSYDTQYF. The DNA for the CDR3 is TGTGCCAGCAGCCCCCCGAGGTCCTATGATACGCAGTATTTT.